Given below is one T cell receptor beta chain in context. Its antigen is undetermined. J gave up 3 bases and V 1 base, and 3 bases lay outside the gene matches. Germline V CDR1 and CDR2: SEHNR, FQNEAQ (reference sequence). The length of the CDR3 is 14 residues. The data were taken from a study of cytomegalovirus exposure and HLA in healthy donors. Study observations and caveats: Among TCR sequences, most were rare, though some public TCRs appeared in many donors. That first-cohort TCR clusters tended to co-occur in the 95 to 150 validation repertoires was found in a later analysis. Specific recognition of CMV antigens was confirmed in vitro for three chains (all CMV-associated).

The repertoire was sequenced with immunoSEQ multiplex PCR; TCRdb's copy has only in-frame clones and lacks some. The table records over 100,000 clones, around nine tenths of them present only once. J is TRBJ2-7 and V is TRBV7-9; 7 bases align to TRBD1. Sequencing used PBMCs. This TCR was sampled from a woman in her late teens or twenties in good health and CMV-seronegative. CDR3 residues: CASSLGGTVYEQYF. The CDR3 coding sequence is TGTGCCAGCAGCTTAGGGGGGACAGTCTACGAGCAGTACTTC.